Sequencing of this T cell receptor beta chain was carried out in a study of T cells in Graves' hyperthyroidism and ophthalmopathy. As for the study in general: Peripheral blood specimens were obtained at initial diagnosis, prior to any treatment.

The CDR3 regions of TCR beta were amplified from RNA transcripts. With the HTBI primer set, the TCR CDR3 went through a first round of RT-PCR. TCRdb redid the calling of the multiplex PCR reads with MiXCR, one entry per CDR3 protein. The data contain about half a million distinct CDR3 sequences, around 16% of them singletons. There are many counts of this clonotype. What it recognizes is unknown. The PBMCs were sourced from fresh peripheral blood (around 9.3 ml). Whole-study results and caveats: Among clonotypes expanded in thyroid above 0.001, most were also found in blood.

Sequencing input: blood. The receptor was derived from a woman in her thirties with Graves' ophthalmopathy.

CDR3 protein: CASSFLGGVADTQYF. CDR3 bases: TGTGCCAGCAGCTTTTTGGGGGGCGTGGCAGATACGCAGTATTTT. This chain joins TRBV7-2 and TRBJ2-3; possibly TRBD1 or TRBD2 for D (6 bases each). The length of the CDR3 is 15 residues. CDR1 and CDR2 from the germline V gene are SGHTA and FQGNSA. Between the trimmed V and J ends, which lost 3 bases and 4 bases, there was a span of 14 bases.